This T cell receptor beta chain is from a study of regulatory T cells in long-lasting Graves disease. As to time point: newly diagnosed GD, antithyroid drugs for less than 3 months. Extracted RNA from PBMCs served as the source of the TCR library. Under American Thyroid Association guidelines, Graves' disease was diagnosed. Sequencing libraries for TCR beta were prepared with iRepertoire HTBI primers and Arm-PCR of CDR3 regions. MiXCR was run by TCRdb on the multiplex PCR reads, yielding one entry per CDR3 protein. The repertoire holds about 470,000 distinct CDR3 sequences, about 16% seen once, with roughly 17% in the top ten. Germline CDR1 is LNHDA and CDR2 is SQIVND (reference sequence). There are 15 residues in the CDR3. Trimming shortened V by 5 bases and J by 4 bases, and 15 bases separated the two germline ends. The same specimen was also included in a second study, on T cells in Graves' hyperthyroidism and ophthalmopathy.

The specimen comprised peripheral blood mononuclear cells (PBMCs), sampled at new diagnosis, from a patient treated with antithyroid drugs. This TCR was recovered from a woman in her 30s with Graves disease. The chain employs TRBV19 and TRBJ1-3; no clear D gene. The CDR3 bases are TGTGCCAGTAGTGTCGACCCTCGAGCAGGAAACACCATATATTTT. Amino acids: CASSVDPRAGNTIYF.